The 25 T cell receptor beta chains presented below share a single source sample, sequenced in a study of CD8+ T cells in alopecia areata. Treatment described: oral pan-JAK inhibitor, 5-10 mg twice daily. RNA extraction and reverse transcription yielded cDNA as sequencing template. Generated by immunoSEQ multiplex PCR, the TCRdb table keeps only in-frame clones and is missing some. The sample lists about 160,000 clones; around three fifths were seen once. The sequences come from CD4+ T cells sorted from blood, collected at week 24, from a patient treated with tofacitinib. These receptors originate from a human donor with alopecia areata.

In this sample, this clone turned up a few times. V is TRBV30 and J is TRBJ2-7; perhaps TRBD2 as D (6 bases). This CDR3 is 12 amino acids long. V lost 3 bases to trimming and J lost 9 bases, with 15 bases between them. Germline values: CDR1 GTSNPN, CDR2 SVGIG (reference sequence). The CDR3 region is CAWRRGMARQYF. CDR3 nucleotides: TGTGCCTGGAGGCGGGGTATGGCTCGGCAGTACTTC.

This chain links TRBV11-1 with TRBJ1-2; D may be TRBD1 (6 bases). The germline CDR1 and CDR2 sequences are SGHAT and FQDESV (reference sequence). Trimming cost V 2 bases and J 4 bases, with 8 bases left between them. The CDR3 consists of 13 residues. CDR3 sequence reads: CASSLQGIYGYTF. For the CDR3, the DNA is TGTGCCAGCAGCTTACAGGGGATCTATGGCTACACCTTC.

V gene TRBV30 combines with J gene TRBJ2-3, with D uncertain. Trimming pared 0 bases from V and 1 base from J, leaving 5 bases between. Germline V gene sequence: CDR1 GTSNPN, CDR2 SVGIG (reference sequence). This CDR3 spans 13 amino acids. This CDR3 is CAWSVGRTDTQYF. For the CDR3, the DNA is TGTGCCTGGAGTGTAGGCCGCACAGATACGCAGTATTTT.

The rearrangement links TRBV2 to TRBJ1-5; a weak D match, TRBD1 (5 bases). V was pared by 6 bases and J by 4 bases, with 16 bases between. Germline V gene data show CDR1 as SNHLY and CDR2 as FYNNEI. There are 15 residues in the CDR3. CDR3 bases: TGTGCCAGCAGCATGACAGAAACCTTGAATCAGCCCCAGCATTTT. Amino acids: CASSMTETLNQPQHF.

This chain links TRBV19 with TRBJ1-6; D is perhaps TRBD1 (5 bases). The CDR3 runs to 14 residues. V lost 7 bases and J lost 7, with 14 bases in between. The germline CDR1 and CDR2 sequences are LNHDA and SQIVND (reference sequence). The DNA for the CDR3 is TGTGCCAGTACTCTCGACAGTGGGAATTCACCCCTCCACTTT. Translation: CASTLDSGNSPLHF.

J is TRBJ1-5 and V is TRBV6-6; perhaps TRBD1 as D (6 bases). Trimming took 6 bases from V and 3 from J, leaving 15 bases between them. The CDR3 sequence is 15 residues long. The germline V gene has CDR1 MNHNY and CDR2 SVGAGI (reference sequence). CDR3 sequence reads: CASRNTGSPNQPQHF. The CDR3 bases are TGTGCCAGCAGGAACACAGGGAGCCCCAATCAGCCCCAGCATTTT.

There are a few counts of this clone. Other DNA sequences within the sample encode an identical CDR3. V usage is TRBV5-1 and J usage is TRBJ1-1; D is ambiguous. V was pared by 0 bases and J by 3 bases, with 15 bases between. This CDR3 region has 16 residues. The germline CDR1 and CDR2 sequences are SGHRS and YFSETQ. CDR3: CASSLDGRPRDTEAFF. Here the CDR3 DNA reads TGCGCCAGCAGCTTGGATGGCAGGCCCCGGGACACTGAAGCTTTCTTT.

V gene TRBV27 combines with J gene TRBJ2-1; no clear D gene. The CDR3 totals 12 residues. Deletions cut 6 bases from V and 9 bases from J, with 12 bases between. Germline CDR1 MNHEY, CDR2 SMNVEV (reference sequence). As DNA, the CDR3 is TGTGCCAGCAGCCCTATTCCGGGTGAGCAGTTCTTC. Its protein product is CASSPIPGEQFF.

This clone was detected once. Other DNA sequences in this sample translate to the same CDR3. CDR3 DNA: TGTGCCACCAGCAGAGATCTAACAGATACGCAGTATTTT. It specifies CATSRDLTDTQYF. V gene TRBV15 combines with J gene TRBJ2-3; D remains ambiguous. Germline V lookup: CDR1 LNHNV, CDR2 YYDKDF (reference sequence). CDR3 length: 13 amino acids. V lost 0 bases and J lost 3, with 4 bases in between.

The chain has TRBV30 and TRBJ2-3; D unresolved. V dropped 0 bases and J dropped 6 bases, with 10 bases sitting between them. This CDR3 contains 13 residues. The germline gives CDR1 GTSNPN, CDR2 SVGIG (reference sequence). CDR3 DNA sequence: TGTGCCTGGAGTGTACCGACCGGCGATACGCAGTATTTT. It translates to CAWSVPTGDTQYF.

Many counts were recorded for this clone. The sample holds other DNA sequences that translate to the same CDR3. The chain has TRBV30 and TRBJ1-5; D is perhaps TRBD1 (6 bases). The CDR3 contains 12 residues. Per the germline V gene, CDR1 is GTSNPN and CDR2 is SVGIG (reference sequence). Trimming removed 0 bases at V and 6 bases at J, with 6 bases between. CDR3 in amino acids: CAWSVQGQPQHF. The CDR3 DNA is TGTGCCTGGAGTGTACAGGGTCAGCCCCAGCATTTT.

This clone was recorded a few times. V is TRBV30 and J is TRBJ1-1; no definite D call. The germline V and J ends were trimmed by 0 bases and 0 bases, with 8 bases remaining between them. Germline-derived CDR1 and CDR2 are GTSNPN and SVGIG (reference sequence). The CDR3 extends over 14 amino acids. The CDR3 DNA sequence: TGTGCCTGGAGTGTCCCGACACTGAACACTGAAGCTTTCTTT. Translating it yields CAWSVPTLNTEAFF.

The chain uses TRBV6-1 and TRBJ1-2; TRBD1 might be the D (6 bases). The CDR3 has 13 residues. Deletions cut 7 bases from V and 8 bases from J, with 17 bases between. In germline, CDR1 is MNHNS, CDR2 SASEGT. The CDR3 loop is CASIKAGGLGYTF. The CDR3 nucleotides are TGTGCCAGCATCAAAGCCGGGGGGCTAGGCTACACCTTC.

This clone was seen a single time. Written as DNA, the CDR3 is TGTGCCAGCAGCCGGGACGCCGGGGGGGAGACCCAGTACTTC. It yields the protein CASSRDAGGETQYF. The chain has TRBV2 and TRBJ2-5, with 7 bases aligning to TRBD2. CDR3 length: 14 amino acids. The germline V gene has CDR1 SNHLY and CDR2 FYNNEI. Unmatched junction bases numbered 9, after V lost 6 bases and J lost 5 bases.

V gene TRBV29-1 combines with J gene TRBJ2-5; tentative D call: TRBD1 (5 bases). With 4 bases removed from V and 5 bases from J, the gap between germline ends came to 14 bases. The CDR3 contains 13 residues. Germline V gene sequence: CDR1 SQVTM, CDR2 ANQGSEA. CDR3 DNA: TGCAGCGTTGTGGGCAGGGCGATTGAGACCCAGTACTTC. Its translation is CSVVGRAIETQYF.

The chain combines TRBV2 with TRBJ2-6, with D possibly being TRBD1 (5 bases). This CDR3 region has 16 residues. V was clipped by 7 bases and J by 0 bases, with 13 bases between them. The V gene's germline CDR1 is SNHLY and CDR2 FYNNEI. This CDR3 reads CASTETANSGANVLTF. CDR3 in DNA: TGTGCCAGCACCGAGACAGCTAACTCTGGGGCCAACGTCCTGACTTTC.

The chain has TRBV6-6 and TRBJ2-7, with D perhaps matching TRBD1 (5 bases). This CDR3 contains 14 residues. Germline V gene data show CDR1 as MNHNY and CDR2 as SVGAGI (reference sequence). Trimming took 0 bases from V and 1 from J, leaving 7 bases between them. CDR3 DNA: TGTGCCAGCAGTTACTCCCAGGGTTCCTACGAGCAGTACTTC. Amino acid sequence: CASSYSQGSYEQYF.

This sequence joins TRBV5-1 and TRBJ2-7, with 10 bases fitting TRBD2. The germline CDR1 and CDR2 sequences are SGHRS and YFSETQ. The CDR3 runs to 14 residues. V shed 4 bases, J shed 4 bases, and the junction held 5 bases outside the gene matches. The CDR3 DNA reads TGCGCCAGCAGCAGGACTAGCGGAGGGTACGAGCAGTACTTC. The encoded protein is CASSRTSGGYEQYF.

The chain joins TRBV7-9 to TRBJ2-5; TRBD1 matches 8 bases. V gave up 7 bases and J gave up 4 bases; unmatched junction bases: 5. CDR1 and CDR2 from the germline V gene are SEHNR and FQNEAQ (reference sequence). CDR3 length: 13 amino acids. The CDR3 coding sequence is TGTGCCAGCACAGGGGGCACGGCAGAGACCCAGTACTTC. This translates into CASTGGTAETQYF.

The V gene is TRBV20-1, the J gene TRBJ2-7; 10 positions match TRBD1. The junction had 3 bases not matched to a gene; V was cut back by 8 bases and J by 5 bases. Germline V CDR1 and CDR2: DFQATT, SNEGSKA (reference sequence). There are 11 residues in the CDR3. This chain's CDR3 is CSPGQGNEQYF. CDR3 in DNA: TGCAGTCCGGGACAGGGGAACGAGCAGTACTTC.

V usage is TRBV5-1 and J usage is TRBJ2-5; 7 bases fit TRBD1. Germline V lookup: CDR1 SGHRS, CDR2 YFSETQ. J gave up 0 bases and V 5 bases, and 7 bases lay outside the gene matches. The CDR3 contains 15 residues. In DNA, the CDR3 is TGCGCCAGCAGGATCGAGGGGGCGAACCAAGAGACCCAGTACTTC. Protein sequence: CASRIEGANQETQYF.

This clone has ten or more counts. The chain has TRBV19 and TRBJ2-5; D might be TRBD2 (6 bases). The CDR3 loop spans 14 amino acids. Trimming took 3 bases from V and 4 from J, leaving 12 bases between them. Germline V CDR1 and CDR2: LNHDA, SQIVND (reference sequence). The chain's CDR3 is CASSIRAGSETQYF. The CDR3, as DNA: TGTGCCAGTAGTATCCGTGCGGGATCAGAGACCCAGTACTTC.

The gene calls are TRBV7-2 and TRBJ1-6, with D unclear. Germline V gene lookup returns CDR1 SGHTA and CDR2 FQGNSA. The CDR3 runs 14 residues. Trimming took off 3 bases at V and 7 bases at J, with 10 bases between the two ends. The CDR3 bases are TGTGCCAGCAGCTTGAACAGCGTGAATTCACCCCTCCACTTT. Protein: CASSLNSVNSPLHF.

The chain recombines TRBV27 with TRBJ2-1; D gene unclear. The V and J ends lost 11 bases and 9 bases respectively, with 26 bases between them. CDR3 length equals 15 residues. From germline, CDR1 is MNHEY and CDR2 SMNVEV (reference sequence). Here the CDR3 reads CASTNLQLGLVEQFF. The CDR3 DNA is TGTGCCTCGACCAACCTGCAGCTGGGCCTTGTTGAGCAGTTCTTC.

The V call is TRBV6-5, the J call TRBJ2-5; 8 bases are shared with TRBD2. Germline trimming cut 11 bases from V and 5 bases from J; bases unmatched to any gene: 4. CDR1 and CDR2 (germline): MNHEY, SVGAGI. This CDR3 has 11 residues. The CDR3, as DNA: TGTGCCGTTACGGGGGGGGAGACCCAGTACTTC. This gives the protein CAVTGGETQYF.